This T cell receptor beta chain was sequenced for a study of shared clonotypes between healthy human individuals. Assay: immunoSEQ multiplex PCR; the TCRdb copy retains only in-frame clones and omits some. The sample has about 610,000 clones, roughly 97% seen once. This CDR3 has 15 residues. The germline gives CDR1 MGHRA, CDR2 YSYEKL. V lost 0 bases and J 3 bases, leaving 12 bases between the germline ends. The specimen sequenced was naive CD4+ T cells sorted from blood. Subset reported: CD45RA+ positively selected. The clonotype was recovered from a woman in her 30s in good health. The chain uses TRBV4-1 and TRBJ2-7; D gene uncertain. In DNA form, the CDR3 reads TGCGCCAGCAGCCAAGATAGGCTTCTGGGCTACGAGCAGTACTTC. This encodes CASSQDRLLGYEQYF.